The clone carrying this TCR beta chain was counted only a few times. Its antigen remains unknown. PCR used 60 Vbeta primers and 13 Jbeta primers. Produced via immunoSEQ multiplex PCR; TCRdb's table is partial and in-frame only. The sample shows roughly 100,000 clones, about a tenth of them seen only once. This sample is part of a study of cytomegalovirus exposure and HLA in healthy donors. Points from the study as a whole: Common viral pathogens seemed to be connected with several of the most significant clusters, according to a later analysis. In a later analysis, donors in an Asian-associated ancestry cluster reportedly had fewer N-insertions in productive TCRs than the cohort mean.

The CDR3 is 16 amino acids. Germline values: CDR1 LNHNV, CDR2 YYDKDF (reference sequence). J was trimmed by 4 bases and V by 1 base; bases with no gene match: 4. All donors participated as healthy donors of bone marrow. These donors counted as nominally healthy when sampled, but unrecorded immune exposures were likely. The receptor's source is a man aged 45-65 years in good health and CMV-seropositive. The V gene is TRBV15, the J gene TRBJ1-5; TRBD1 matches 10 bases. Sequenced input: PBMCs. As DNA, the CDR3 is TGTGCCACCAGCAGAGGGACAGGGGGGGGAAATCAGCCCCAGCATTTT. It encodes CATSRGTGGGNQPQHF. Using reference TRBV15 and TRBJ1-5 for the parts outside the CDR3, the full variable domain is DAMVIQNPRYQVTQFGKPVTLSCSQTLNHNVMYWYQQKSSQAPKLLFHYYDKDFNNEADTPDNFQSRRPNTSFCFLDIRSPGLGDTAMYLCATSRGTGGGNQPQHFGDGTRLSIL.